This TCR beta chain is drawn from a study of shared clonotypes between healthy human individuals. For this clone: What it recognizes is unknown.

The CDR3 is 19 amino acids. CDR1 and CDR2 from the germline V gene are LGHNA and YNFKEQ. The J segment lost 4 bases and the V segment lost 0 bases, leaving 15 bases of the junction unmatched. General study results and limits: Only blood was sampled; tissue repertoires likely differ. Generally, naive subsets came out with larger estimated richness than memory subsets.

TCRdb keeps only in-frame clones here, not all; method: immunoSEQ multiplex PCR. The repertoire has some 1,100,000 clones, around 78% of them found once; the top ten carry under 0.6%. Sequencing was performed on memory CD4+ T cells from PBMCs. Indicated subset: CD45RA-negative fraction. This chain connects TRBV4-2 to TRBJ2-7; 10 bases agree with TRBD2. The TCR was taken from a man aged 18 to 30 in good health. Some clones in this sample may be carry-over from other donors' samples. CDR3 in amino acids: CASSQDRGITSGIRYEQYF. Here the CDR3 DNA reads TGTGCCAGCAGCCAAGATCGGGGCATTACTAGCGGGATTCGGTACGAGCAGTACTTC.